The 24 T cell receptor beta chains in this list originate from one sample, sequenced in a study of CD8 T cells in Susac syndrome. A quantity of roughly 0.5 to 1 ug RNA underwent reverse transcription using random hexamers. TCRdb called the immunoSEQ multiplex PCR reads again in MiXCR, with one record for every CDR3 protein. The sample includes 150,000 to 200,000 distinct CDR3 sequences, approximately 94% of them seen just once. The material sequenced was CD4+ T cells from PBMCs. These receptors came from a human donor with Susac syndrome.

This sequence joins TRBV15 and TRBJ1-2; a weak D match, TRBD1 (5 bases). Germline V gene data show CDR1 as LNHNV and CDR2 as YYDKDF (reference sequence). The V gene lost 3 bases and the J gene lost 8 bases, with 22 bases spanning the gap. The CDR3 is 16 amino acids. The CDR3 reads CATSSRISGLGIGYTF. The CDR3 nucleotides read TGTGCCACCAGCAGTAGAATCTCGGGGCTTGGGATCGGCTACACCTTC.

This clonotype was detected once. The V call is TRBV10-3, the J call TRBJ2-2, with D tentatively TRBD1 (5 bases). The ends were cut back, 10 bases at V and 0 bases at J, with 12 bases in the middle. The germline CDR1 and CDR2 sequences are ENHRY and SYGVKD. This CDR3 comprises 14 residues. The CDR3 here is CATPQGPNTGELFF. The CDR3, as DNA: TGTGCCACCCCGCAGGGCCCGAACACCGGGGAGCTGTTTTTT.

CDR3 in amino acids: CASTFETGTLMAQYF. DNA of the CDR3: TGTGCCAGCACCTTCGAGACAGGGACGTTAATGGCCCAGTACTTC. J is TRBJ2-5 and V is TRBV7-9, with 7 positions matching TRBD1. Trimming took 7 bases from V and 9 from J; bases not matched to a gene: 17. This CDR3 comprises 15 residues. The germline gives CDR1 SEHNR, CDR2 FQNEAQ (reference sequence).

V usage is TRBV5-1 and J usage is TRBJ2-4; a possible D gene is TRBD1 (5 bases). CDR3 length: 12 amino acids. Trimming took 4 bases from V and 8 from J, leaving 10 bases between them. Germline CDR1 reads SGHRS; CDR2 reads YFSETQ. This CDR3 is CASSQDMDIQYF. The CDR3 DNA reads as TGCGCCAGCAGCCAGGACATGGACATTCAGTACTTC.

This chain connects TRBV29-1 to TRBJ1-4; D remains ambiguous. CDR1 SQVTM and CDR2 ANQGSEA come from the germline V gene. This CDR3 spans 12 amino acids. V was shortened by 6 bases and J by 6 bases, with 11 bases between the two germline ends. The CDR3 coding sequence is TGCAGCGTAGCGGACGGTTATGAAAAACTGTTTTTT. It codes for CSVADGYEKLFF.

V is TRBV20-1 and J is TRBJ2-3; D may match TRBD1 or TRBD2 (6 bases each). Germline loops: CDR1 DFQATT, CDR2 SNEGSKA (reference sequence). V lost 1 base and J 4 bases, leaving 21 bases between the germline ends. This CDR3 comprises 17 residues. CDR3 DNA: TGCAGTGCTAGAGGGACGGGGGCCGAAGTGGGCCCAGATACGCAGTATTTT. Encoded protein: CSARGTGAEVGPDTQYF.

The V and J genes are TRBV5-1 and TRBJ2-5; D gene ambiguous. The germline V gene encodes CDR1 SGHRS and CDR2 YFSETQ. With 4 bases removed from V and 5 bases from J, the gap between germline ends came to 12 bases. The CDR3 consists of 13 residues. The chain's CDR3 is CASSPVPLETQYF. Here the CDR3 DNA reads TGCGCCAGCAGCCCAGTCCCCCTGGAGACCCAGTACTTC.

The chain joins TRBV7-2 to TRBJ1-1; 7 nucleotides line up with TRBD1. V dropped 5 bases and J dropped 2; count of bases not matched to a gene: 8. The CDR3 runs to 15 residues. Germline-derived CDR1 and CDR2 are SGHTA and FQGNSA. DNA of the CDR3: TGTGCCAGCAGCCCTCGGACAGGCGCCAACACTGAAGCTTTCTTT. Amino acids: CASSPRTGANTEAFF.

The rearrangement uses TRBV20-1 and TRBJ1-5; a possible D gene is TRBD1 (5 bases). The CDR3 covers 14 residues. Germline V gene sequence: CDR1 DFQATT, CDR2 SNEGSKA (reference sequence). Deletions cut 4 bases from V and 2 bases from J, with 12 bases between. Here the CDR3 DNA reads TGCAGTGCTAAGCCCAGGGCTGGCAATCAGCCCCAGCATTTT. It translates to CSAKPRAGNQPQHF.

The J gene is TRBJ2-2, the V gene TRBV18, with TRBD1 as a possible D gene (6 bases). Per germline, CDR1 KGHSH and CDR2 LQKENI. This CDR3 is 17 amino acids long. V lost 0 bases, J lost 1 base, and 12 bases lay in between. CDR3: CASSPPTGPGNTGELFF. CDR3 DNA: TGTGCCAGCTCACCACCAACAGGGCCCGGGAACACCGGGGAGCTGTTTTTT. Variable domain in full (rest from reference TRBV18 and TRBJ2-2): NAGVMQNPRHLVRRRGQEARLRCSPMKGHSHVYWYRQLPEEGLKFMVYLQKENIIDESGMPKERFSAEFPKEGPSILRIQQVVRGDSAAYFCASSPPTGPGNTGELFFGEGSRLTVL.

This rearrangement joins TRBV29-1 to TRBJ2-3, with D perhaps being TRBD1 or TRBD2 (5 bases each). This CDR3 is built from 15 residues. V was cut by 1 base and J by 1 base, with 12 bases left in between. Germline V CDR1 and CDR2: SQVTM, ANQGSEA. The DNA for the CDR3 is TGCAGCGTTGAAGGAAGGGACCTCGGCACAGATACGCAGTATTTT. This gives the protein CSVEGRDLGTDTQYF.

The CDR3 sequence is CASSTRGQAYGYTF. The CDR3 region has the DNA TGTGCCAGCAGCACAAGGGGACAGGCCTATGGCTACACCTTC. The chain uses TRBV3-1 and TRBJ1-2, with 8 bases identical to TRBD1. From germline, CDR1 is LGHDT and CDR2 YNNKEL (reference sequence). The J segment lost 4 bases and the V segment lost 5 bases, leaving 6 bases of the junction unmatched. The CDR3 has 14 amino acids.

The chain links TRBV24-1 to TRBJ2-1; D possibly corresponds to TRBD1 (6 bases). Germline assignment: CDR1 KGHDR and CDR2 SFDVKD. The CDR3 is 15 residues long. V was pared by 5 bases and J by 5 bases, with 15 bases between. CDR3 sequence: CATSGNRVWDNEQFF. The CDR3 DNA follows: TGTGCCACCAGTGGTAACAGGGTATGGGACAATGAGCAGTTCTTC.

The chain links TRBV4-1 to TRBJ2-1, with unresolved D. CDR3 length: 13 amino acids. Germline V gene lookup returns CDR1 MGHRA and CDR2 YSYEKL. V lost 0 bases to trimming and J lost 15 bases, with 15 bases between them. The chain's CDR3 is CASSQDKITPRFF. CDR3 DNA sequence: TGCGCCAGCAGCCAAGATAAGATAACCCCACGGTTCTTC.

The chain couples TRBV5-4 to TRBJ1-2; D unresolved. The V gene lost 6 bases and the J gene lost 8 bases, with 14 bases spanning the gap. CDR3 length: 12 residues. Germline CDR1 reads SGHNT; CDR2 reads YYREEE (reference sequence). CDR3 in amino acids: CASTLEGSGYTF. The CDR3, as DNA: TGTGCCAGCACCCTCGAGGGAAGCGGCTACACCTTC.

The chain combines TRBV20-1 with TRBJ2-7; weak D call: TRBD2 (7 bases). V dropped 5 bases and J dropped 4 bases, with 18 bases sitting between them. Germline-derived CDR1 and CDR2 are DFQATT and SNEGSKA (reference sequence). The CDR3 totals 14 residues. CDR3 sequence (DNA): TGCAGTGCTCATCACCCGGCGGGGGCGTACGAGCAGTACTTC. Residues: CSAHHPAGAYEQYF.

DNA for the CDR3: TGTGCCAGCAGCTTAAGCCGGGGGCCTGACAATGAGCAGTTCTTC. Its protein product is CASSLSRGPDNEQFF. The gene calls are TRBV7-7 and TRBJ2-1; TRBD1 or TRBD2 may be the D gene (6 bases each). The CDR3 length is 15 residues. Germline assignment: CDR1 SSHAT and CDR2 FNYEAQ (reference sequence). Deletions cut 2 bases from V and 5 bases from J, with 13 bases between. Using reference TRBV7-7 and TRBJ2-1 for the parts outside the CDR3, the full variable domain is GAGVSQSPRYKVTKRGQDVTLRCDPISSHATLYWYQQALGQGPEFLTYFNYEAQPDKSGLPSDRFSAERPEGSISTLTIQRTEQRDSAMYRCASSLSRGPDNEQFFGPGTRLTVL.

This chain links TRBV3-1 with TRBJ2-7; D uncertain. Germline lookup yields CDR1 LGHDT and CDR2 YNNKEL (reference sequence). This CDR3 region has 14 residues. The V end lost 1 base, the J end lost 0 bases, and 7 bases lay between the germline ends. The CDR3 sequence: CASSQAEFSYEQYF. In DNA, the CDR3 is TGTGCCAGCAGCCAAGCGGAGTTCTCCTACGAGCAGTACTTC.

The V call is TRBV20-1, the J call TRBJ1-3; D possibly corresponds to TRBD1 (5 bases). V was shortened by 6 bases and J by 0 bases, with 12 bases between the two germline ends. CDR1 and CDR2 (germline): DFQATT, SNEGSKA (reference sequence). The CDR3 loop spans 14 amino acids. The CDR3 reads CSAMDTASGNTIYF. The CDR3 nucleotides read TGCAGTGCAATGGACACTGCCTCTGGAAACACCATATATTTT.

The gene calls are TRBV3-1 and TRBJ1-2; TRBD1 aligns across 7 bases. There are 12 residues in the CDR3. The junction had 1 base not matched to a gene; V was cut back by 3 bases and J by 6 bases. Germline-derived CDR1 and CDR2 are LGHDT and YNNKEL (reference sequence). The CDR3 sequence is CASSQDRHGYTF. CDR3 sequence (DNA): TGTGCCAGCAGCCAGGACAGGCATGGCTACACCTTC.

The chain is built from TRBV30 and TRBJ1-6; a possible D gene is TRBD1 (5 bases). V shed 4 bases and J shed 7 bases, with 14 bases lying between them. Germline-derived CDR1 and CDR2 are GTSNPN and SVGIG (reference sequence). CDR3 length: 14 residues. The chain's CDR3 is CAWKPAGLNSPLHF. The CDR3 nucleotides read TGTGCCTGGAAACCCGCAGGGCTGAATTCACCCCTCCACTTT.

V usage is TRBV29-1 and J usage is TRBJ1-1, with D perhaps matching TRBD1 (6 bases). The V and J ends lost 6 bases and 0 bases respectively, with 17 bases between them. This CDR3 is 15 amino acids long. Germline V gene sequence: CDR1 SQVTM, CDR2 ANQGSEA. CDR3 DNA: TGCAGCGTCGTAACGTGGGGGGCGTTGAACACTGAAGCTTTCTTT. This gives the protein CSVVTWGALNTEAFF.

The CDR3 DNA reads as TGTGCCAGCAGCTTAGGTCAGGGGGCAACCTACGAGCAGTACTTC. Translating gives CASSLGQGATYEQYF. The genes are TRBV7-2 and TRBJ2-7, with 8 nucleotides matching TRBD1. The V gene end was trimmed by 1 base and the J gene end by 2 bases; junction bases not matched to a gene: 4. Germline values: CDR1 SGHTA, CDR2 FQGNSA. This CDR3 is 15 amino acids long.

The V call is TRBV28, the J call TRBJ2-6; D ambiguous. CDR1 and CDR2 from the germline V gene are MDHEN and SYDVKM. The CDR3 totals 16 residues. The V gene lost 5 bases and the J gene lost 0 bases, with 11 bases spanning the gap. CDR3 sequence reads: CASSTPGVSGANVLTF. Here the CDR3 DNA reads TGTGCCAGCAGTACCCCTGGGGTCTCTGGGGCCAACGTCCTGACTTTC.